This TCR beta chain originates from a study of HIV-infected patients and healthy controls. TCRdb passed the 5' RACE reads through MiXCR, listing each CDR3 protein once. The data show some 70,000 distinct CDR3 sequences, about 19% seen once. The CDR3 is made up of 16 amino acids. Trimming took off 4 bases at V and 3 bases at J, with 18 bases between the two ends. This clonotype was seen many times. The chain employs TRBV6-7 and TRBJ1-2, with D hard to call. Being an ORF, TRBV6-7 has a function that is uncertain. The sequenced sample consisted of CD4+ T cells from blood. The origin of this receptor is a human donor in good health. CDR3 nucleotides: TGTGCCAGCAGTTCCGTTGACCCCTTAAGGGACTATGGCTACACCTTC. It encodes CASSSVDPLRDYGYTF.